Below, 15 T cell receptor beta chains from the same sample are listed, as sequenced in a study of human T cells and chemical hapten exposure. Time point reported: patch test 3, about 24 weeks after DPC sensitization. The treatment here: therapeutic diphenylcyclopropenone sensitization with weekly scalp DPC. TCRdb reanalysed the RACE reads using MiXCR and keeps one entry per CDR3 protein. The sample has roughly 150,000 distinct CDR3 sequences; around a quarter are singletons. The input for sequencing was whole blood, taken in connection with sensitization to the hapten diphenylcyclopropenone (DPC). The receptor set was obtained from a woman younger than 35 with alopecia areata. Some clones in this sample may be carry-over from other donors' samples.

This clonotype was found a few times. This rearrangement joins TRBV20-1 to TRBJ2-1; no clear D. Trimming left V 5 bases short and J 5 bases short, with 4 bases between. The CDR3 is made up of 10 amino acids. Germline V CDR1 and CDR2: DFQATT, SNEGSKA (reference sequence). The CDR3 DNA reads as TGCAGTGCTTGGAACAATGAGCAGTTCTTC. This codes for CSAWNNEQFF.

This clonotype occurred a few times. The chain has TRBV10-3 and TRBJ2-7; D possibly corresponds to TRBD1 (6 bases). This CDR3 is 14 amino acids long. Germline V lookup: CDR1 ENHRY, CDR2 SYGVKD. With 0 bases removed from V and 4 bases from J, the gap between germline ends came to 10 bases. CDR3 nucleotides: TGTGCCATCAGTGAGTCACCAGGGGATTACGAGCAGTACTTC. As protein: CAISESPGDYEQYF.

CDR3 DNA sequence: TGTGCCAGCAGCTTAAACAGGGGTGGCTACACCTTC. Protein: CASSLNRGGYTF. The V and J genes are TRBV7-2 and TRBJ1-2; 7 bases fit TRBD1. The trim removed 2 bases at V and 7 bases at J, leaving 1 base unmatched. The CDR3 consists of 12 residues. In germline, CDR1 is SGHTA, CDR2 FQGNSA.

This clonotype came up a few times. This rearrangement joins TRBV29-1 to TRBJ2-5; possible D gene TRBD2, 5 bases. The CDR3 covers 12 residues. Germline lookup yields CDR1 SQVTM and CDR2 ANQGSEA. With 7 bases removed from V and 5 bases from J, the gap between germline ends came to 14 bases. The CDR3 reads CSAWEFQETQYF. In DNA, the CDR3 is TGCAGCGCCTGGGAGTTTCAGGAGACCCAGTACTTC.

The chain recombines TRBV5-1 with TRBJ2-1, with TRBD2 matching 11 bases. CDR1 and CDR2 (germline): SGHRS, YFSETQ. The CDR3 consists of 16 residues. V lost 4 bases and J lost 4; bases outside the gene matches: 7. CDR3 DNA: TGCGCCAGCAGCCCCCTAGCGGGGGGAAATTACAATGAGCAGTTCTTC. Translating gives CASSPLAGGNYNEQFF. Looking up the rest from reference TRBV5-1 and TRBJ2-1 gives the full variable domain: KAGVTQTPRYLIKTRGQQVTLSCSPISGHRSVSWYQQTPGQGLQFLFEYFSETQRNKGNFPGRFSGRQFSNSRSEMNVSTLELGDSALYLCASSPLAGGNYNEQFFGPGTRLTVL.

V is TRBV10-2 and J is TRBJ2-4, with 11 positions matching TRBD1. Germline CDR1 and CDR2: WSHSY and SAAADI. The CDR3 totals 15 residues. Unmatched junction bases numbered 9, after V lost 4 bases and J lost 10 bases. The CDR3 nucleotides read TGCGCCAGCAGTGCGCCGGGGACAGGGGGACGTATTCAGTACTTC. Amino acid sequence: CASSAPGTGGRIQYF.

The rearrangement uses TRBV2 and TRBJ1-2; no clear D gene. CDR3 length: 12 residues. V lost 9 bases and J lost 0, with 8 bases in between. The germline V gene encodes CDR1 SNHLY and CDR2 FYNNEI. The CDR3 DNA sequence: TGTGCCAGAAAAGAGGCTAACTATGGCTACACCTTC. Protein product: CARKEANYGYTF.

The V call is TRBV10-3, the J call TRBJ2-1, with a weak D call TRBD2 (5 bases). Germline values: CDR1 ENHRY, CDR2 SYGVKD. The CDR3 contains 13 residues. V was cut by 4 bases and J by 7 bases, with 11 bases left in between. In nucleotides, the CDR3 is TGTGCCATCAGTGGAAAGGGAGTGAATGAGCAGTTCTTC. It translates to CAISGKGVNEQFF.

This sequence joins TRBV9 and TRBJ1-1; D is perhaps TRBD1 (6 bases). Germline V gives CDR1 SGDLS, CDR2 YYNGEE. CDR3 length: 13 residues. V lost 3 bases to trimming and J lost 4 bases, with 10 bases between them. CDR3 region: CASSGGAGTEAFF. As DNA, the CDR3 is TGTGCCAGCAGCGGGGGGGCGGGCACTGAAGCTTTCTTT.

The chain uses TRBV10-3 and TRBJ1-5, with TRBD1 as a possible D gene (6 bases). The germline V gene has CDR1 ENHRY and CDR2 SYGVKD. The V gene lost 3 bases and the J gene lost 2 bases, with 11 bases spanning the gap. This CDR3 contains 15 residues. CDR3 region: CAISDLQGGNQPQHF. CDR3 nucleotide sequence: TGTGCCATCAGTGATCTACAGGGCGGCAATCAGCCCCAGCATTTT.

This clonotype was observed a single time. The V and J genes are TRBV7-2 and TRBJ2-1; TRBD2 might be the D (6 bases). The CDR3 is made up of 15 amino acids. Germline V gene data show CDR1 as SGHTA and CDR2 as FQGNSA. V was shortened by 4 bases and J by 2 bases, with 12 bases between the two germline ends. CDR3: CASSSAGYAYNEQFF. The CDR3 DNA reads as TGTGCCAGCAGCTCCGCGGGGTACGCCTACAATGAGCAGTTCTTC.

This chain links TRBV12-3 or TRBV12-4 with TRBJ2-1; no clear D gene. The CDR3 runs 11 residues. The V end lost 6 bases, the J end lost 10 bases, and 10 bases lay between the germline ends. The CDR3 bases are TGTGCCAGCAGCCCTCCTTCCGAGCAGTTCTTC. Translated, it gives CASSPPSEQFF.

In this sample, this clonotype turned up a few times. The rearrangement uses TRBV7-9 and TRBJ1-4; D uncertain. Germline V lookup: CDR1 SEHNR, CDR2 FQNEAQ (reference sequence). The CDR3 loop spans 13 amino acids. Trimming pared 6 bases from V and 5 bases from J, leaving 10 bases between. CDR3 in amino acids: CASSQKWNEKLFF. As DNA, the CDR3 is TGTGCCAGCAGTCAGAAGTGGAATGAAAAACTGTTTTTT.

V and J are TRBV4-1 and TRBJ1-2; 7 bases are shared with TRBD1. Trimming cost V 2 bases and J 0 bases; bases outside gene matches: 6. CDR1 MGHRA and CDR2 YSYEKL come from the germline V gene. The CDR3 sequence is 16 residues long. The CDR3 coding sequence is TGCGCCAGCAGCCAACCCCGACAGGGAGCTAACTATGGCTACACCTTC. It translates to CASSQPRQGANYGYTF.

The V call is TRBV29-1, the J call TRBJ2-1; D remains unclear. The ends were cut back, 3 bases at V and 9 bases at J, with 12 bases in the middle. Germline assignment: CDR1 SQVTM and CDR2 ANQGSEA. This CDR3 contains 12 residues. The CDR3 region is CSVEVTVGEQFF. CDR3 coding DNA: TGCAGCGTTGAGGTTACAGTCGGTGAGCAGTTCTTC.